One sample yielded the 26 T cell receptor beta chains listed below, sequenced in a study of CD8 T cells in ankylosing spondylitis. Study observations and caveats: Seemingly characteristic of ankylosing spondylitis blood was a TCR beta motif consisting of under ten highly homologous variants.

One entry per CDR3 protein results from TCRdb running MiXCR on the 5' RACE reads. The sample lists fewer than 400,000 distinct CDR3 sequences; about a fifth were seen once. These TCRs are of unknown antigen specificity. Sequences were obtained from blood, either unsorted or a sorted T cell fraction (not recorded which). The receptors were sampled from a male donor with ankylosing spondylitis.

The V call is TRBV2, the J call TRBJ2-3, with a possible D match to TRBD2 (5 bases). This CDR3 is built from 15 residues. Trimming took 6 bases from V and 2 from J, leaving 15 bases between them. Germline values: CDR1 SNHLY, CDR2 FYNNEI. The CDR3 loop is CASSPIAYYTDTQYF. In DNA form, the CDR3 reads TGTGCCAGCAGCCCTATAGCGTACTACACAGATACGCAGTATTTT.

This clonotype was observed a handful of times. V and J are TRBV7-9 and TRBJ2-5; TRBD1 is a possible D gene (5 bases). This CDR3 region has 15 residues. V gave up 2 bases and J gave up 4 bases, with 14 bases separating them. In germline, CDR1 is SEHNR, CDR2 FQNEAQ (reference sequence). The CDR3 protein is CASSLLGREGETQYF. CDR3 bases: TGTGCCAGCAGCTTATTAGGCAGGGAAGGAGAGACCCAGTACTTC.

This clonotype turned up a few times. The chain links TRBV21-1 to TRBJ2-3. TRBV21-1 is deemed a pseudogene. The CDR3 is made up of 18 amino acids. The CDR3 loop is CASSKDSYAQPYTDTQYF. The CDR3 nucleotides read TGTGCCAGCAGCAAAGATTCGTACGCTCAACCCTATACAGATACGCAGTATTTT.

The V gene is TRBV5-1, the J gene TRBJ1-2; no definite D call. Germline V lookup: CDR1 SGHRS, CDR2 YFSETQ. V was shortened by 0 bases and J by 7 bases, with 7 bases between the two germline ends. This CDR3 is built from 12 residues. CDR3 DNA: TGCGCCAGCAGCTTGGACCAAATTGGCTACACCTTC. Its translation is CASSLDQIGYTF.

This clonotype has only a few counts. DNA of the CDR3: TGTGCCTGGAACTCAGAAATGAACACTGAAGCTTTCTTT. Translating it yields CAWNSEMNTEAFF. The chain joins TRBV30 to TRBJ1-1; D is unclear. Germline CDR1 and CDR2: GTSNPN and SVGIG (reference sequence). This CDR3 comprises 13 residues. Trimming took 4 bases from V and 0 from J, leaving 9 bases between them. The full variable domain, in which reference TRBV30 and TRBJ1-1 provide the parts outside the CDR3, is SQTIHQWPATLVQPVGSPLSLECTVEGTSNPNLYWYRQAAGRGLQLLFYSVGIGQISSEVPQNLSASRPQDRQFILSSKKLLLSDSGFYLCAWNSEMNTEAFFGQGTRLTVV.

The chain combines TRBV6-1 with TRBJ2-1; 11 bases fit TRBD2. Germline V gene data show CDR1 as MNHNS and CDR2 as SASEGT. This CDR3 spans 15 amino acids. V lost 6 bases to trimming and J lost 4 bases; unmatched junction nucleotides: 5. For the CDR3, the DNA is TGTGCCAGCAGAAGACTAGCGGGAACGTACAATGAGCAGTTCTTC. This codes for CASRRLAGTYNEQFF.

This clonotype was detected many times. The chain joins TRBV4-1 to TRBJ2-4, with D tentatively TRBD1 (6 bases). Trimming removed 2 bases at V and 2 bases at J, with 19 bases between. The CDR3 loop spans 18 amino acids. Germline-derived CDR1 and CDR2 are MGHRA and YSYEKL. The chain's CDR3 is CASSQLQPQGDTKNIQYF. The CDR3 DNA follows: TGCGCCAGCAGCCAACTTCAACCACAGGGAGATACCAAAAACATTCAGTACTTC.

The V gene is TRBV29-1, the J gene TRBJ2-3; no definite D call. This CDR3 spans 15 amino acids. V shed 0 bases and J shed 3 bases, with 13 bases lying between them. Germline values: CDR1 SQVTM, CDR2 ANQGSEA. The CDR3 DNA follows: TGCAGCGTTGAAGACCACCCCCACCGGACAGATACGCAGTATTTT. It yields the protein CSVEDHPHRTDTQYF.

The chain has TRBV30 and TRBJ2-1; D unresolved. V was pared by 0 bases and J by 8 bases, with 5 bases between. The CDR3 length is 11 residues. Looked up from germline, CDR1 is GTSNPN and CDR2 is SVGIG (reference sequence). Here the CDR3 reads CAWSVGHEQFF. The CDR3 region has the DNA TGTGCCTGGAGTGTAGGGCATGAGCAGTTCTTC.

Written as DNA, the CDR3 is TGTGCCAGCAGTTTATCTACTAGACGCTCCCTCAATGAGCAGTTCTTC. This translates into CASSLSTRRSLNEQFF. The chain has TRBV12-3 or TRBV12-4 and TRBJ2-1; tentative D call: TRBD2 (5 bases). The CDR3 runs to 16 residues. V shed 2 bases and J shed 6 bases, with 17 bases lying between them.

The CDR3 bases are TGTGCCAGCAGCCAGGGGGGATATGGGAACAATGAGCAGTTCTTC. Its protein product is CASSQGGYGNNEQFF. This sequence joins TRBV28 and TRBJ2-1, with D possibly being TRBD1 (7 bases). The V gene's germline CDR1 is MDHEN and CDR2 SYDVKM. Trimming removed 6 bases at V and 5 bases at J, with 17 bases between. CDR3 length: 15 residues.

There are a few counts of this clonotype. The chain is built from TRBV24-1 and TRBJ2-1, with no clear D. Trimming took off 3 bases at V and 8 bases at J, with 13 bases between the two ends. CDR3 size: 14 residues. Germline V gene lookup returns CDR1 KGHDR and CDR2 SFDVKD. CDR3 nucleotides: TGTGCCACCAGTGATGGAGACGTGTTGGATGAGCAGTTCTTC. Translating it yields CATSDGDVLDEQFF.

This clonotype showed up just a few times. The chain combines TRBV5-6 with TRBJ1-3; no clear D. The germline V gene encodes CDR1 SGHDT and CDR2 YYEEEE. The CDR3 has 15 residues. The ends were cut back, 0 bases at V and 4 bases at J, with 11 bases in the middle. CDR3 protein: CASSLEPGLGNTIYF. CDR3 in DNA: TGTGCCAGCAGCTTGGAGCCGGGTCTCGGAAACACCATATATTTT.

This chain joins TRBV28 and TRBJ2-1; 7 bases map to TRBD2. V was pared by 7 bases and J by 4 bases, with 10 bases of the junction left unmatched. This CDR3 comprises 15 residues. The germline gives CDR1 MDHEN, CDR2 SYDVKM. The CDR3 region is CASTTWGGDYNEQFF. The CDR3, as DNA: TGTGCCAGCACAACCTGGGGAGGGGATTACAATGAGCAGTTCTTC.

A few counts support this clonotype. The chain joins TRBV28 to TRBJ2-7, with 7 bases aligning to TRBD1. With V trimmed by 0 bases and J by 2 bases, 13 bases remained unmatched. This CDR3 is built from 18 residues. Germline V gene lookup returns CDR1 MDHEN and CDR2 SYDVKM. CDR3 protein: CASSLWGGTASRAYEQYF. In DNA form, the CDR3 reads TGTGCCAGCAGTTTATGGGGTGGGACAGCTTCGAGAGCCTACGAGCAGTACTTC. Full variable domain (missing parts from reference TRBV28 and TRBJ2-7): DVKVTQSSRYLVKRTGEKVFLECVQDMDHENMFWYRQDPGLGLRLIYFSYDVKMKEKGDIPEGYSVSREKKERFSLILESASTNQTSMYLCASSLWGGTASRAYEQYFGPGTRLTVT.

The chain couples TRBV6-2 or TRBV6-3 to TRBJ1-1; TRBD1 matches at 10 bases. V gave up 4 bases and J gave up 1 base; unmatched junction bases: 6. This CDR3 is built from 16 residues. Per the germline V gene, CDR1 is MNHEY and CDR2 is SVGEGT. Here the CDR3 DNA reads TGTGCCAGCAGTTCCCCGGGACAGGGGCCGAACACTGAAGCTTTCTTT. This encodes CASSSPGQGPNTEAFF.

This clonotype has more than one count but fewer than ten. The chain uses TRBV6-5 and TRBJ2-3; D is uncertain. The CDR3 loop spans 13 amino acids. V shed 4 bases and J shed 6 bases, with 11 bases lying between them. The germline V gene encodes CDR1 MNHEY and CDR2 SVGAGI. The CDR3 coding sequence is TGTGCCAGCAGTTTACGGAGTGTTGATACGCAGTATTTT. It translates to CASSLRSVDTQYF.

The rearrangement links TRBV5-1 to TRBJ2-3; D is ambiguous. Looked up from germline, CDR1 is SGHRS and CDR2 is YFSETQ. V was trimmed by 3 bases and J by 6 bases, leaving 5 bases between them. This CDR3 is 11 amino acids long. The CDR3 DNA sequence: TGCGCCAGCAGCTCAGATGATACGCAGTATTTT. As protein: CASSSDDTQYF.

The gene calls are TRBV3-1 and TRBJ2-7; 9 bases line up with TRBD2. CDR1 is LGHDT, CDR2 YNNKEL, per germline (reference sequence). Trimming took 4 bases from V and 2 from J; bases not matched to a gene: 3. This CDR3 contains 14 residues. The chain's CDR3 is CASSRASGTYEQYF. The CDR3 coding sequence is TGTGCCAGCAGCCGAGCTAGCGGGACCTACGAGCAGTACTTC.

V gene TRBV15 combines with J gene TRBJ2-5; D is perhaps TRBD2 (5 bases). Germline-derived CDR1 and CDR2 are LNHNV and YYDKDF (reference sequence). There are 13 residues in the CDR3. V shed 5 bases and J shed 2 bases, with 9 bases lying between them. The chain's CDR3 is CATSFSAQETQYF. CDR3 in DNA: TGTGCCACCAGCTTTAGCGCGCAAGAGACCCAGTACTTC.

This chain links TRBV7-3 with TRBJ2-1; 12 bases fit TRBD2. The germline V gene encodes CDR1 SGHTA and CDR2 FQGTGA. Unmatched junction bases numbered 5, after V lost 4 bases and J lost 4 bases. CDR3 length equals 16 residues. The CDR3, as DNA: TGTGCCAGCAGCTCGCAACTAGCGGGAGGATACAATGAGCAGTTCTTC. It yields the protein CASSSQLAGGYNEQFF.

Ten or more counts support this clonotype. V gene TRBV4-1 combines with J gene TRBJ1-5; no clear D gene. V lost 0 bases and J 10 bases, leaving 16 bases between the germline ends. CDR1 and CDR2 from the germline V gene are MGHRA and YSYEKL. The CDR3 spans 15 residues. DNA of the CDR3: TGCGCCAGCAGCCAAGATGGGTCGGGTACGAGACCCCAGCATTTT. It encodes CASSQDGSGTRPQHF.

The CDR3 here is CSARGQGGQETQYF. The CDR3 DNA is TGCAGTGCTAGAGGACAGGGAGGCCAAGAGACCCAGTACTTC. The J gene is TRBJ2-5, the V gene TRBV20-1; TRBD1 might be the D (7 bases). Germline V gene lookup returns CDR1 DFQATT and CDR2 SNEGSKA (reference sequence). There are 14 residues in the CDR3. V lost 1 base, J lost 1 base, and 10 bases lay in between.

The chain couples TRBV29-1 to TRBJ1-1; D not resolved. Germline CDR1 and CDR2: SQVTM and ANQGSEA. The germline V and J ends were trimmed by 7 bases and 3 bases, with 9 bases remaining between them. The CDR3 totals 11 residues. The CDR3 reads CSARPYTEAFF. DNA for the CDR3: TGCAGCGCACGACCTTACACTGAAGCTTTCTTT.

This chain links TRBV10-3 with TRBJ1-3, with D uncertain. CDR3 length: 13 amino acids. The germline CDR1 and CDR2 sequences are ENHRY and SYGVKD. Trimming stripped 10 bases from V and 0 bases from J, with 10 bases between. The CDR3 sequence is CATTGISGNTIYF. In nucleotides, the CDR3 is TGTGCCACCACCGGTATCTCTGGAAACACCATATATTTT.

The gene calls are TRBV4-1 and TRBJ2-1, with 11 nucleotides matching TRBD2. Germline CDR1 reads MGHRA; CDR2 reads YSYEKL. This CDR3 comprises 14 residues. Trimming took 6 bases from V and 8 from J; bases not matched to a gene: 6. As DNA, the CDR3 is TGCGCCAGCAGGGTAGCGGGAGGGCCGGATGAGCAGTTCTTC. Encoded protein: CASRVAGGPDEQFF.